The text below deals with one T cell receptor (beta chain). Its antigen is unidentified. The data originate from a study of response to subunit inactivated influenza vaccine. TCRdb fed the RT-PCR reads into MiXCR, producing one record per CDR3 protein. Of some 600,000 distinct CDR3 sequences in the sample, 13% to 15% were seen once. Overall study findings and caveats: Every seasonal influenza vaccination brings in few new T cells, the authors suggested.

The CDR3 runs to 13 residues. With 6 bases removed from V and 2 bases from J, the gap between germline ends came to 14 bases. Germline V gene lookup returns CDR1 DFQATT and CDR2 SNEGSKA (reference sequence). The chain joins TRBV20-1 to TRBJ2-7; a possible D gene is TRBD1 (5 bases). This sequence was found in a middle-aged man who received an inactivated influenza vaccine. The sequenced sample was PBMCs from blood, obtained around two weeks before vaccination. This CDR3 reads CSASGQKTYEQYF. The CDR3 region has the DNA TGCAGTGCCTCAGGGCAGAAGACCTACGAGCAGTACTTC.